This TCR beta chain was recorded in a study of Graves' ophthalmopathy and Graves' hyperthyroidism. Study-wide results and caveats: A roughly 81% specificity and roughly 90% sensitivity were achieved by a 13-signature model that separated ophthalmopathy from stable hyperthyroidism. The model flagged ophthalmopathy progression at approximately 70% sensitivity and around 72% specificity.

V was trimmed by 5 bases and J by 6 bases, leaving 10 bases between them. The CDR3 extends over 13 amino acids. From germline, CDR1 is MNHEY and CDR2 SMNVEV (reference sequence). This clonotype has ten or more counts. Antigen unknown. The study amplified TCR beta CDR3 regions using RNA transcripts. HTBI primers were employed in first-round RT-PCR, then a second-round multiplex PCR followed. One entry per CDR3 protein, called by TCRdb with MiXCR from the multiplex PCR reads. The sample comprises 150,000 to 200,000 distinct CDR3 sequences, more than 30% of which are singletons, and under 7% rests with the top ten. All donors with ophthalmopathy were recorded as having moderate-to-severe activity, CAS ≥3, NOSPECS ≥4 and a duration under 3 months. The PBMCs originated from around 10 ml of fresh peripheral blood.

This TCR derives from a woman in her forties with Graves' ophthalmopathy. The sequenced sample was peripheral blood. V gene TRBV27 combines with J gene TRBJ2-2; D is possibly TRBD1 (5 bases). The CDR3 here is CASSPGRAGELFF. CDR3 bases: TGTGCCAGCAGTCCTGGCAGGGCCGGGGAGCTGTTTTTT.